The 18 T cell receptor beta chains below all came from one sample that was sequenced in a study of T cell repertoires in aging, cancer and after chemotherapy. TCR beta rearrangements were amplified from peripheral blood genomic DNA. A mixed TRB-A/B primer pool amplified rearranged TRB by multiplex touch-down PCR. TCRdb re-analysed the multiplex PCR reads in MiXCR, keeping a single row per CDR3 protein. The sample consists of about 11,000 distinct CDR3 sequences, about 30% of them appearing once. Material for sequencing was blood. These TCRs come from a human donor in good health. The donor label of this sample is uncertain.

On this clonotype itself: A much larger clone differs from this one at a single base, so this may be a read error. CDR3 region: CASSHQPVGHNEQFF. The CDR3 DNA reads TGTGCCAGCAGTCACCAACCTGTCGGGCACAATGAGCAGTTCTTC. J is TRBJ2-1 and V is TRBV6-5; D remains ambiguous. The CDR3 length is 15 residues. The germline gives CDR1 MNHEY, CDR2 SVGAGI. The V gene lost 5 bases and the J gene lost 5 bases, with 16 bases spanning the gap.

By proportion, this clonotype is medium-sized. The chain joins TRBV29-1 to TRBJ2-3, with a tentative D call TRBD1 (5 bases). V lost 3 bases to trimming and J lost 1 base, with 8 bases between them. Germline V CDR1 and CDR2: SQVTM, ANQGSEA. There are 13 residues in the CDR3. CDR3 residues: CSVDQGGTDTQYF. CDR3 in DNA: TGCAGCGTTGACCAGGGCGGCACAGATACGCAGTATTTT.

A remark on this clonotype: A much more abundant neighbour one base away suggests this may be a read error. The J gene is TRBJ1-6, the V gene TRBV11-1; D not certain. Germline CDR1 reads SGHAT; CDR2 reads FQDESV (reference sequence). V lost 5 bases and J lost 6, with 20 bases in between. This CDR3 has 17 residues. This CDR3 reads CASSRKLLEVSNSPLHF. The CDR3 coding sequence is TGTGCCAGCAGCCGAAAGCTCTTAGAGGTCAGTAATTCACCCCTCCACTTT.

For the CDR3, the DNA is TGTGCCAGCAGAAAACTAGCGGGAGGTTACAATGAGCAGTTCTTC. Translation: CASRKLAGGYNEQFF. V gene TRBV27 combines with J gene TRBJ2-1; 12 nucleotides match TRBD2. V gave up 6 bases and J gave up 4 bases; unmatched junction bases: 4. Germline CDR1 reads MNHEY; CDR2 reads SMNVEV (reference sequence). This CDR3 has 15 amino acids.

The CDR3 DNA reads TGTGCCTGGAGTGATTTCAGGGGGATTCTCTATGGCTACACCTTC. This translates into CAWSDFRGILYGYTF. The chain recombines TRBV30 with TRBJ1-2; 7 positions match TRBD1. V gave up 1 base and J gave up 4 bases; unmatched junction bases: 9. CDR1 is GTSNPN, CDR2 SVGIG, per germline (reference sequence). The CDR3 contains 15 residues.

This CDR3 is CSVGDRVTEAFF. The CDR3, as DNA: TGCAGCGTTGGGGACAGGGTAACTGAAGCTTTCTTT. V gene TRBV29-1 combines with J gene TRBJ1-1; 9 bases align to TRBD1. This CDR3 is built from 12 residues. Germline lookup yields CDR1 SQVTM and CDR2 ANQGSEA. The junction had 2 bases not matched to a gene; V was cut back by 4 bases and J by 5 bases.

This clonotype was seen a few times. This rearrangement joins TRBV18 to TRBJ1-2; D remains ambiguous. V lost 3 bases, J lost 4 bases, and 9 bases lay in between. This CDR3 contains 13 residues. The V gene's germline CDR1 is KGHSH and CDR2 LQKENI. This CDR3 is CASSPGRAYGYTF. In DNA form, the CDR3 reads TGTGCCAGCTCACCCGGACGGGCCTATGGCTACACCTTC. The variable domain in full, completed from reference TRBV18 and TRBJ1-2, reads NAGVMQNPRHLVRRRGQEARLRCSPMKGHSHVYWYRQLPEEGLKFMVYLQKENIIDESGMPKERFSAEFPKEGPSILRIQQVVRGDSAAYFCASSPGRAYGYTFGSGTRLTVV.

This clonotype appeared a few times. The V and J genes are TRBV6-5 and TRBJ2-1, with 8 bases identical to TRBD2. The ends lost 6 bases at V and 0 bases at J; junction bases unmatched: 4. Germline V gene data show CDR1 as MNHEY and CDR2 as SVGAGI. The CDR3 spans 15 residues. The CDR3 DNA reads TGTGCCAGCAGCTATAGCGGGGACTCCTACAATGAGCAGTTCTTC. This sequence encodes CASSYSGDSYNEQFF.

Judged by abundance, this clonotype is medium-sized (0.01 to 0.1%). This rearrangement joins TRBV12-3 or TRBV12-4 to TRBJ2-1, with 8 positions matching TRBD2. After removal of 5 bases from V and 10 bases from J, the junction contained 7 bases not matched to a gene. This CDR3 region has 13 residues. This CDR3 is CASSSQRGSEQFF. The CDR3 DNA reads TGTGCCAGCAGTAGCCAGCGGGGGTCCGAGCAGTTCTTC.

The CDR3 spells CASGLGTGSQPQHF. As DNA, the CDR3 is TGTGCCAGCGGACTGGGGACAGGGAGTCAGCCCCAGCATTTT. The J gene is TRBJ1-5, the V gene TRBV2, with 9 nucleotides matching TRBD1. CDR3 size: 14 residues. Germline values: CDR1 SNHLY, CDR2 FYNNEI. V trimming: 8 bases; J trimming: 6 bases; junction bases outside the gene matches: 8.

This clonotype appeared once. The V call is TRBV6-1, the J call TRBJ1-1; a possible D gene is TRBD1 (5 bases). The germline CDR1 and CDR2 sequences are MNHNS and SASEGT. With 6 bases removed from V and 6 bases from J, the gap between germline ends came to 14 bases. This CDR3 comprises 13 residues. The CDR3 DNA reads as TGTGCCAGCAGCCCAGAGGTGGGGGCTGAAGCTTTCTTT. It codes for CASSPEVGAEAFF.

A word on this clonotype: Being one base from a much bigger clone, this may be a read error. This sequence joins TRBV29-1 and TRBJ2-7; 12 bases are a match to TRBD2. The CDR3 is 14 amino acids. In germline, CDR1 is SQVTM, CDR2 ANQGSEA. The V segment lost 4 bases and the J segment 3 bases; nucleotides outside the gene matches: 4. CDR3 region: CSVVGLAGSYEQYF. The CDR3 DNA is TGCAGCGTTGTGGGACTAGCGGGCAGCTACGAGCAGTACTTC.

The chain combines TRBV6-1 with TRBJ1-6, with D hard to call. The CDR3 loop spans 13 amino acids. Germline assignment: CDR1 MNHNS and CDR2 SASEGT. Deletions cut 7 bases from V and 12 bases from J, with 16 bases between. The CDR3 loop is CASNPSNLEPLHF. CDR3 DNA sequence: TGTGCCAGCAATCCGTCTAATTTGGAACCCCTCCACTTT.

This clonotype is labeled medium-sized. The V call is TRBV29-1, the J call TRBJ1-5, with D unclear. This CDR3 spans 13 amino acids. V was clipped by 4 bases and J by 4 bases, with 11 bases between them. Looked up from germline, CDR1 is SQVTM and CDR2 is ANQGSEA. CDR3 nucleotide sequence: TGCAGCGTTGGGGCGGGTTCTAATCAGCCCCAGCATTTT. Translated, it gives CSVGAGSNQPQHF.

By frequency in the sample, this clonotype is medium-sized (0.01 to 0.1%). The gene calls are TRBV6-1 and TRBJ2-1; tentatively, D is TRBD2 (5 bases). Trimming removed 3 bases at V and 9 bases at J, with 12 bases between. Germline-derived CDR1 and CDR2 are MNHNS and SASEGT. This CDR3 has 13 amino acids. This CDR3 reads CASSDPRRGEQFF. The CDR3 nucleotides read TGTGCCAGCAGTGATCCCCGACGGGGTGAGCAGTTCTTC.

This clonotype was counted once. CDR3 loop: CASSLSSSYGYTF. Written as DNA, the CDR3 is TGTGCCAGCAGCCTTAGTTCTAGCTATGGCTACACCTTC. The chain uses TRBV9 and TRBJ1-2; no firm D call. Germline V gene data show CDR1 as SGDLS and CDR2 as YYNGEE. V lost 4 bases to trimming and J lost 4 bases, with 11 bases between them. This CDR3 region has 13 residues.

As DNA, the CDR3 is TGTGCCAGCAGCTTCTCTGGGTTTAATTCACCCCTCCACTTT. Translated: CASSFSGFNSPLHF. This chain connects TRBV11-2 to TRBJ1-6, with D hard to call. From germline, CDR1 is SGHAT and CDR2 FQNNGV. CDR3 length: 14 amino acids. Trimming cost V 3 bases and J 6 bases, with 9 bases left between them. The variable domain in full, completed from reference TRBV11-2 and TRBJ1-6, reads EAGVAQSPRYKIIEKRQSVAFWCNPISGHATLYWYQQILGQGPKLLIQFQNNGVVDDSQLPKDRFSAERLKGVDSTLKIQPAKLEDSAVYLCASSFSGFNSPLHFGNGTRLTVT.

The chain recombines TRBV18 with TRBJ1-5; TRBD1 matches at 8 bases. There are 16 residues in the CDR3. Trimming removed 3 bases from V and 4 bases from J; junction bases left unmatched: 8. The germline gives CDR1 KGHSH, CDR2 LQKENI. CDR3 in DNA: TGTGCCAGCTCACCTCCAGGGGGCACTTGGAATCAGCCCCAGCATTTT. It encodes CASSPPGGTWNQPQHF. The complete variable domain, with remaining parts taken from reference TRBV18 and TRBJ1-5, reads NAGVMQNPRHLVRRRGQEARLRCSPMKGHSHVYWYRQLPEEGLKFMVYLQKENIIDESGMPKERFSAEFPKEGPSILRIQQVVRGDSAAYFCASSPPGGTWNQPQHFGDGTRLSIL.